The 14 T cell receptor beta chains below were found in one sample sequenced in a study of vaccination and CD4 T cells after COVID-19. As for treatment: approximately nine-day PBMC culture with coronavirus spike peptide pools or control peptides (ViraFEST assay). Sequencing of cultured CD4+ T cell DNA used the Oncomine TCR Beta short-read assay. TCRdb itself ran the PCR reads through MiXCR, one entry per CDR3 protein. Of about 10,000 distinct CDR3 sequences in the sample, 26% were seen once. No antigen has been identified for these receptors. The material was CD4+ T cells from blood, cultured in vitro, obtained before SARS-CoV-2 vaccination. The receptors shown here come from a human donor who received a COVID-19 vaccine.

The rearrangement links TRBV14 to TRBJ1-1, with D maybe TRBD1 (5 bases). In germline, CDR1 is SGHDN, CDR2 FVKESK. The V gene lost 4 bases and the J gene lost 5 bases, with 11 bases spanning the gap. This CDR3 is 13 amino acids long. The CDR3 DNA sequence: TGTGCCAGCAGCCGTAAGGAGGGGACTGAAGCTTTCTTT. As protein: CASSRKEGTEAFF.

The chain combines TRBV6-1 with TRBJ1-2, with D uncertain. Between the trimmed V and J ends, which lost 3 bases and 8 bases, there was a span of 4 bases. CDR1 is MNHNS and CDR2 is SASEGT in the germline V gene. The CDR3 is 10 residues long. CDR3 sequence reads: CASSDRGYTF. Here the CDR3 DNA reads TGTGCCAGCAGTGATAGGGGCTACACCTTC.

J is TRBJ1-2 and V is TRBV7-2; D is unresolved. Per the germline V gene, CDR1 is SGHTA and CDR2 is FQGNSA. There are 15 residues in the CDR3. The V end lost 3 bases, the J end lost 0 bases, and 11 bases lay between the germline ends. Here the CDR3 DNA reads TGTGCCAGCAGCTTGGTTCGGGTTTCTAACTATGGCTACACCTTC. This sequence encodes CASSLVRVSNYGYTF.

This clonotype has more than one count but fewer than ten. The CDR3 reads CASSLAYQGLTGELFF. CDR3 bases: TGTGCCAGCAGCTTAGCTTATCAGGGTTTGACCGGGGAGCTGTTTTTT. The chain is built from TRBV7-9 and TRBJ2-2, with a weak D call TRBD1 (5 bases). V dropped 0 bases and J dropped 5 bases, with 13 bases sitting between them. Germline CDR1 is SEHNR and CDR2 is FQNEAQ (reference sequence). The CDR3 loop spans 16 amino acids.

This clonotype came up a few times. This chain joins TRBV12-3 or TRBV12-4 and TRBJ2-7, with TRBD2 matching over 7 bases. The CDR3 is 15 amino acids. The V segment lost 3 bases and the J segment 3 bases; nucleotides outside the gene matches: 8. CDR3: CASSFNGGSGYEQYF. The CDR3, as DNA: TGTGCCAGCAGTTTTAACGGGGGGTCTGGCTACGAGCAGTACTTC.

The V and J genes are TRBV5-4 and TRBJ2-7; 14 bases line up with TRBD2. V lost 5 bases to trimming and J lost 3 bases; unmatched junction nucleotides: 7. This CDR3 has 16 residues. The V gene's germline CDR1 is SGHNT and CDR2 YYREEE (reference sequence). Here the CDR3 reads CASSTGTSGGLYEQYF. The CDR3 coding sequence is TGTGCCAGCAGTACTGGGACTAGCGGGGGACTCTACGAGCAGTACTTC.

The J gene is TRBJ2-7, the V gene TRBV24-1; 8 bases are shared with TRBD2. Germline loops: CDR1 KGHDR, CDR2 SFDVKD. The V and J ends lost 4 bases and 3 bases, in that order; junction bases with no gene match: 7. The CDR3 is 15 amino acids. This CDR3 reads CATSESGGKIYEQYF. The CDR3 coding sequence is TGTGCCACCAGTGAATCGGGGGGGAAAATCTACGAGCAGTACTTC.

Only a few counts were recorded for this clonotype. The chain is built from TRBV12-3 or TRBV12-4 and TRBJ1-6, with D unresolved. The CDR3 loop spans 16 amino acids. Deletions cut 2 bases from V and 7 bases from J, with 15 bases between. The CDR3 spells CASSLSTVVTNSPLHF. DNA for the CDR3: TGTGCCAGCAGTTTAAGTACAGTGGTAACGAATTCACCCCTCCACTTT.

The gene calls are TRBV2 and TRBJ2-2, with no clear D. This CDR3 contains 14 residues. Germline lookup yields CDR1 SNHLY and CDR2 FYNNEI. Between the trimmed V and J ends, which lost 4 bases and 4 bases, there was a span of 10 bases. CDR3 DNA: TGTGCCAGCAGTGTTATGGCGAGCACCGGGGAGCTGTTTTTT. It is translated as CASSVMASTGELFF.

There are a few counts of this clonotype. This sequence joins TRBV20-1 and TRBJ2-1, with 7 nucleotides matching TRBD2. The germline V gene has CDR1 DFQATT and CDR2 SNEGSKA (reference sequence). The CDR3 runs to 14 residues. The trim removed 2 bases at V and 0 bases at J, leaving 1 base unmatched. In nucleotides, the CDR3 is TGCAGTGCTAGACGCGGGGGCTCCTACAATGAGCAGTTCTTC. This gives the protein CSARRGGSYNEQFF.

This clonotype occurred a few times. CDR3 coding DNA: TGTGCCAGTAGTATTACCACGATTGGGGGAGATACGCAGTATTTT. It translates to CASSITTIGGDTQYF. The V and J genes are TRBV19 and TRBJ2-3, with D tentatively TRBD1 or TRBD2 (5 bases each). The CDR3 has 15 residues. Germline CDR1 and CDR2: LNHDA and SQIVND (reference sequence). Trimming took 3 bases from V and 5 from J, leaving 15 bases between them.

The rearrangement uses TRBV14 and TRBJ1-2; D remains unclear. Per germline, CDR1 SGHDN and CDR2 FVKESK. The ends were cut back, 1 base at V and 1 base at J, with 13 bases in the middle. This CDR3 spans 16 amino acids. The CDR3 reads CASSQGARGGNYGYTF. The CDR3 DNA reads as TGTGCCAGCAGCCAAGGGGCTCGGGGAGGTAACTATGGCTACACCTTC.

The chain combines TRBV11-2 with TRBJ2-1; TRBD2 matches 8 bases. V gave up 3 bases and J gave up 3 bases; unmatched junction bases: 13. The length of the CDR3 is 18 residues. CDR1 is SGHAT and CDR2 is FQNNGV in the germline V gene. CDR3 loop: CASSFRRVGGAIYNEQFF. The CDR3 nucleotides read TGTGCCAGCAGCTTTCGCCGGGTCGGGGGGGCAATCTACAATGAGCAGTTCTTC.

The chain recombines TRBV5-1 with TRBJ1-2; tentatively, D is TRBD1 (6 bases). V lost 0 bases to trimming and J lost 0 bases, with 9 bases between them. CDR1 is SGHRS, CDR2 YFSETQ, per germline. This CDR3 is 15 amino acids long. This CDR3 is CASSLGGGANYGYTF. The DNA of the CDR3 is TGCGCCAGCAGCTTGGGAGGGGGAGCTAACTATGGCTACACCTTC.